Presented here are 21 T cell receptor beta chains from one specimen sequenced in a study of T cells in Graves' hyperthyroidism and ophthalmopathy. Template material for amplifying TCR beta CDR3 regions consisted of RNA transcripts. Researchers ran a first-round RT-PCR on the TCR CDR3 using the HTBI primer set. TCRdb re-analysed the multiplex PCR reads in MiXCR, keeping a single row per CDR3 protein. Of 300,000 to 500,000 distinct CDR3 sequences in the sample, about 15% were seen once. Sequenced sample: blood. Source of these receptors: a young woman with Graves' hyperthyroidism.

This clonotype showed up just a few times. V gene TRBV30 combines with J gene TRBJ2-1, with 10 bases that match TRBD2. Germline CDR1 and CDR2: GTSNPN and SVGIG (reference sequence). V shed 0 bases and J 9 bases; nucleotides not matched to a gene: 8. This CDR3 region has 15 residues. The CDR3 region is CAWSVRVAGGSEQFF. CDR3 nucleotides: TGTGCCTGGAGTGTACGAGTAGCGGGAGGATCTGAGCAGTTCTTC.

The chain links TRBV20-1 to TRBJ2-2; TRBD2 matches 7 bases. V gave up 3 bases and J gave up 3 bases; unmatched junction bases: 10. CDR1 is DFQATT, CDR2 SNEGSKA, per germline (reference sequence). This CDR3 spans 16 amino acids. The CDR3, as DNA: TGCAGTGCTAGCTCCGGCCGGGGGGATTACACCGGGGAGCTGTTTTTT. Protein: CSASSGRGDYTGELFF.

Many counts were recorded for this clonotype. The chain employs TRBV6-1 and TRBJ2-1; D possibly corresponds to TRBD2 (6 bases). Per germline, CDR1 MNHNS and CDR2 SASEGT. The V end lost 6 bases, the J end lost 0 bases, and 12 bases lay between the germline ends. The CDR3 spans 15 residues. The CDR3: CASRWRGSSYNEQFF. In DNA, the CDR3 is TGTGCCAGCAGGTGGCGGGGTAGCTCCTACAATGAGCAGTTCTTC.

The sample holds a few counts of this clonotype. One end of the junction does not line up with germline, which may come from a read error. The CDR3 loop reads CASSLVGGSVQGTQYF. The DNA of the CDR3 is TGTGCCAGCAGCTTAGTGGGGGGCAGTGTCCAAGGGACCCAGTACTTC. V usage is TRBV7-2 and J usage is TRBJ2-5; D is tentatively TRBD1 or TRBD2 (6 bases each). The CDR3 is 16 residues long. Germline CDR1 reads SGHTA; CDR2 reads FQGNSA.

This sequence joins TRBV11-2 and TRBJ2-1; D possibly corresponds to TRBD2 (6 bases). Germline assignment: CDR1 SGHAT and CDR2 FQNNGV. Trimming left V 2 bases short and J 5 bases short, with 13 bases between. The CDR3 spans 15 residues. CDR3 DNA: TGTGCCAGCAGCTTAATTAGGAGGGGTCACAATGAGCAGTTCTTC. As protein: CASSLIRRGHNEQFF.

The CDR3 DNA follows: TGTGCCAGCAGTTCGACCGGGACACACGAGCAGTACTTC. Its protein is CASSSTGTHEQYF. The J gene is TRBJ2-7, the V gene TRBV28; weak D call: TRBD1 (6 bases). The germline V gene has CDR1 MDHEN and CDR2 SYDVKM. Trimming stripped 4 bases from V and 5 bases from J, with 12 bases between. CDR3 length: 13 amino acids.

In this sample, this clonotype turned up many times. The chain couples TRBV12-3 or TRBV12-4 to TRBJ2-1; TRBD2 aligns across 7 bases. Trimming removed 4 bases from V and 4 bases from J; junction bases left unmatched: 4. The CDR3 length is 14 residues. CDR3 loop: CASSSAGPYNEQFF. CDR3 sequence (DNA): TGTGCCAGCAGTTCAGCGGGGCCTTACAATGAGCAGTTCTTC.

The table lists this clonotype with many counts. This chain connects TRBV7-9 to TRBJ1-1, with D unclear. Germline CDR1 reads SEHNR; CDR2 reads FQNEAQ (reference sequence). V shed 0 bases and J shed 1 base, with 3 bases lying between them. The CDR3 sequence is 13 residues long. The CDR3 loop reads CASSLAANTEAFF. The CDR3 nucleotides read TGTGCCAGCAGCTTAGCGGCGAACACTGAAGCTTTCTTT.

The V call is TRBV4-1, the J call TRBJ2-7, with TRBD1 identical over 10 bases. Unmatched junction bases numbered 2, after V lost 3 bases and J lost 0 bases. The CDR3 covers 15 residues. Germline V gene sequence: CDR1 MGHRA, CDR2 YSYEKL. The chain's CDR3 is CASSHGTGDSYEQYF. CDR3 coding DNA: TGCGCCAGCAGCCACGGGACAGGGGACTCCTACGAGCAGTACTTC.

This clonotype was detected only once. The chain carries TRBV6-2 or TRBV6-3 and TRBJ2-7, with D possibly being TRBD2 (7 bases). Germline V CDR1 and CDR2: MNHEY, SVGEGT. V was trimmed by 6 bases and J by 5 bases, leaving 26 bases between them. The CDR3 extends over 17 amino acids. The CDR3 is CASSDGGGSHSLHEQYF. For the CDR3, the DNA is TGTGCCAGCAGCGACGGGGGCGGGAGTCATAGTCTGCACGAGCAGTACTTC.

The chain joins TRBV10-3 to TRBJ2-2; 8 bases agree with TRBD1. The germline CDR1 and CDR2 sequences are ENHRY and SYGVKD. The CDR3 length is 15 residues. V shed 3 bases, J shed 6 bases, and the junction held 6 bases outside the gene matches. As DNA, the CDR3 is TGTGCCATCAGTGATGGTCCAGGGGGCTCCGGGGAGCTGTTTTTT. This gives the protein CAISDGPGGSGELFF.

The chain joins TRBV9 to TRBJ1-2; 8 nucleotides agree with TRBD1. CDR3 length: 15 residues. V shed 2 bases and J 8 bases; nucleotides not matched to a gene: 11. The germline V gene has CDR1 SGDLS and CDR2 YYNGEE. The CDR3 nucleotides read TGTGCCAGCAGCGTGGATCCGGGGACAGGCTCCGGCTACACCTTC. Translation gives CASSVDPGTGSGYTF.

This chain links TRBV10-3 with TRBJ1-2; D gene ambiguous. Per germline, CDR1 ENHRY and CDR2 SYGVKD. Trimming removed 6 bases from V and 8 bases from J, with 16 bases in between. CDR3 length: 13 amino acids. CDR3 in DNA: TGTGCCATCAGACTAAATCTTATGGAGGGCTACACCTTC. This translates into CAIRLNLMEGYTF.

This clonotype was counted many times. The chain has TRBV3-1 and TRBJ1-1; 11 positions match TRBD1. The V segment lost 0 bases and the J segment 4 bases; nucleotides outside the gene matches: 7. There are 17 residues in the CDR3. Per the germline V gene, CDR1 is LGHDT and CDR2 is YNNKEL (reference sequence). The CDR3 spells CASSQDLRTGGGTEAFF. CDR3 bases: TGTGCCAGCAGCCAAGATCTTAGGACAGGGGGCGGCACTGAAGCTTTCTTT.

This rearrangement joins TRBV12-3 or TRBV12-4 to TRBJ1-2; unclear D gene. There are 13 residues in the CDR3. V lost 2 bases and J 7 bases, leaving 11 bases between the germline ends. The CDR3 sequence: CASSLREDGGYTF. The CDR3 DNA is TGTGCCAGCAGTTTACGGGAGGACGGTGGCTACACCTTC.

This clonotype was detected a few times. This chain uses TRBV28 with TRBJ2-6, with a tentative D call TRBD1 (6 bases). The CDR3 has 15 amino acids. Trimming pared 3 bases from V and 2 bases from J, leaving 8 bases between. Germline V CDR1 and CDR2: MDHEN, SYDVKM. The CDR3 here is CASSLQGTGANVLTF. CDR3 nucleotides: TGTGCCAGCAGTTTGCAGGGGACTGGGGCCAACGTCCTGACTTTC.

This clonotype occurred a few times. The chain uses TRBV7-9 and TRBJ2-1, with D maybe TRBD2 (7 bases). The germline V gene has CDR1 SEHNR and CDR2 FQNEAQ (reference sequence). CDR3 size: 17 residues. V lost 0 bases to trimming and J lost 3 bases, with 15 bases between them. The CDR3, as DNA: TGTGCCAGCAGCTTAGCAGGGAGCGGGACACGCTACAATGAGCAGTTCTTC. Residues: CASSLAGSGTRYNEQFF.

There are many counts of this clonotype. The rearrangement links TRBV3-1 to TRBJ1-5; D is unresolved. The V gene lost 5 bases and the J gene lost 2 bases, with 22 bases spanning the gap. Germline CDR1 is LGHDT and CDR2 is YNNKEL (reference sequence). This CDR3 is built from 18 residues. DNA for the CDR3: TGTGCCAGCAGCAAAAGACCAGTGGGGTTAGGTGGCAATCAGCCCCAGCATTTT. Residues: CASSKRPVGLGGNQPQHF. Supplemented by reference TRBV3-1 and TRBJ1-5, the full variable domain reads DTAVSQTPKYLVTQMGNDKSIKCEQNLGHDTMYWYKQDSKKFLKIMFSYNNKELIINETVPNRFSPKSPDKAHLNLHINSLELGDSAVYFCASSKRPVGLGGNQPQHFGDGTRLSIL.

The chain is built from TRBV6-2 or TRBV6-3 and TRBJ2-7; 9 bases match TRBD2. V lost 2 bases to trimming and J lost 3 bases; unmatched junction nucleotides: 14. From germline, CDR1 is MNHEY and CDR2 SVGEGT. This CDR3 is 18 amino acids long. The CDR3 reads CASSYEVAASGIVYEQYF. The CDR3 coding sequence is TGTGCCAGCAGTTACGAGGTGGCGGCTAGCGGGATAGTCTACGAGCAGTACTTC.

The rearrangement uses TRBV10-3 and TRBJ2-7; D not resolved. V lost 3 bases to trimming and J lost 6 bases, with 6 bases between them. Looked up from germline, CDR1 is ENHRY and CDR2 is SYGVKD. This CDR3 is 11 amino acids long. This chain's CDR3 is CAISEMGEQYF. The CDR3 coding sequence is TGTGCCATCAGTGAAATGGGCGAGCAGTACTTC.

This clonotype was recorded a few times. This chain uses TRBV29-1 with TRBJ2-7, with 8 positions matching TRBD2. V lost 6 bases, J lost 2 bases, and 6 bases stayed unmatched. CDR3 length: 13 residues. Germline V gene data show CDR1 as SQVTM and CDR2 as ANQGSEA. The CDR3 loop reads CSVRTSLTYEQYF. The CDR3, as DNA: TGCAGCGTACGGACTAGCCTCACCTACGAGCAGTACTTC.